Shown below are 20 T cell receptor beta chains from a single sample sequenced in a study of blood T cell repertoires in COVID-19. Sequencing was performed with immunoSEQ multiplex PCR; in TCRdb, only in-frame clones are kept and a portion is missing. The table records about 90,000 clones, 70% to 90% of them present only once. Source material: peripheral blood. Every receptor here comes from a man older than 75 with acute or convalescent COVID-19.

This chain uses TRBV6-2 or TRBV6-3 with TRBJ2-7, with unresolved D. The germline V gene has CDR1 MNHEY and CDR2 SVGEGT. V gave up 5 bases and J gave up 4 bases, with 9 bases separating them. CDR3 length: 12 residues. The CDR3 DNA sequence: TGTGCCAGCAGTCTAGAAAATTACGAGCAGTACTTC. It is translated as CASSLENYEQYF.

The chain carries TRBV5-6 and TRBJ2-1; 10 positions match TRBD2. V gave up 4 bases and J gave up 7 bases; unmatched junction bases: 2. Germline CDR1 and CDR2: SGHDT and YYEEEE. The CDR3 is 13 amino acids. The CDR3 loop reads CASSIAGGNEQFF. CDR3 DNA: TGTGCCAGCAGCATAGCGGGAGGAAATGAGCAGTTCTTC.

This clone has just one count. The chain combines TRBV27 with TRBJ2-1, with 11 bases matching TRBD1. Trimming cost V 6 bases and J 7 bases; bases outside gene matches: 8. The CDR3 contains 15 residues. CDR1 MNHEY and CDR2 SMNVEV come from the germline V gene (reference sequence). CDR3 amino acids: CASSRPGQGVNEQFF. CDR3 sequence (DNA): TGTGCCAGCAGCAGACCGGGACAGGGGGTAAATGAGCAGTTCTTC.

The chain joins TRBV24-1 to TRBJ2-1, with 10 bases aligning to TRBD2. Germline V CDR1 and CDR2: KGHDR, SFDVKD. The CDR3 spans 14 residues. V shed 9 bases and J 8 bases; nucleotides not matched to a gene: 9. In DNA form, the CDR3 reads TGTGCCACCGGCCTAGCGGGAGCTGGGGATGAGCAGTTCTTC. This encodes CATGLAGAGDEQFF.

The rearrangement links TRBV6-5 to TRBJ2-3, with 9 bases that match TRBD2. The V and J ends lost 5 bases and 4 bases, in that order; junction bases with no gene match: 7. The CDR3 sequence is 15 residues long. Germline V gene lookup returns CDR1 MNHEY and CDR2 SVGAGI. CDR3 sequence: CASSLLGLAADTQYF. The CDR3 nucleotides are TGTGCCAGCAGTCTGTTGGGACTAGCAGCAGATACGCAGTATTTT.

The genes are TRBV29-1 and TRBJ2-1; perhaps TRBD2 as D (6 bases). This CDR3 is built from 16 residues. The germline V gene encodes CDR1 SQVTM and CDR2 ANQGSEA. Deletions cut 0 bases from V and 4 bases from J, with 16 bases between. The CDR3 loop is CSVEETPGEIYNEQFF. CDR3 in DNA: TGCAGCGTTGAAGAAACTCCGGGGGAGATTTACAATGAGCAGTTCTTC.

This clone was recorded only once. The rearrangement links TRBV6-5 to TRBJ2-2; TRBD2 matches 9 bases. Germline CDR1 is MNHEY and CDR2 is SVGAGI. V trimming: 7 bases; J trimming: 1 base; junction bases outside the gene matches: 4. This CDR3 comprises 15 residues. This CDR3 reads CASTLSGRNTGELFF. DNA for the CDR3: TGTGCCAGCACCCTTAGCGGGAGGAACACCGGGGAGCTGTTTTTT.

The chain recombines TRBV10-2 with TRBJ1-1, with 7 bases that match TRBD1. The V gene's germline CDR1 is WSHSY and CDR2 SAAADI. With 6 bases clipped from V and 3 bases from J, the junction kept 4 bases outside the gene matches. This CDR3 is built from 13 residues. The CDR3, as DNA: TGCGCCAGCAGCCTCGGACAGGACACTGAAGCTTTCTTT. This encodes CASSLGQDTEAFF.

The CDR3 coding sequence is TGTGCCAGCCGGGACAGTAATTCACCCCTCCACTTT. It codes for CASRDSNSPLHF. The rearrangement joins TRBV28 to TRBJ1-6, with 7 positions matching TRBD1. With V trimmed by 8 bases and J by 6 bases, 1 base remained unmatched. The CDR3 extends over 12 amino acids. The germline V gene has CDR1 MDHEN and CDR2 SYDVKM.

The chain employs TRBV4-3 and TRBJ2-2, with a possible D match to TRBD2 (6 bases). There are 13 residues in the CDR3. Per germline, CDR1 LGHNA and CDR2 YSLEER. V was shortened by 3 bases and J by 6 bases, with 8 bases between the two germline ends. CDR3 loop: CASSHTSPGELFF. For the CDR3, the DNA is TGCGCCAGCAGCCACACTAGCCCCGGGGAGCTGTTTTTT.

The J gene is TRBJ1-1, the V gene TRBV5-1; the D is unclear. V lost 8 bases and J 0 bases, leaving 11 bases between the germline ends. Germline CDR1 and CDR2: SGHRS and YFSETQ. CDR3 size: 13 residues. CDR3 residues: CASQRSVNTEAFF. The CDR3 DNA is TGCGCCAGTCAGAGGAGTGTGAACACTGAAGCTTTCTTT. Combining the CDR3 with reference TRBV5-1 and TRBJ1-1 gives the whole variable domain KAGVTQTPRYLIKTRGQQVTLSCSPISGHRSVSWYQQTPGQGLQFLFEYFSETQRNKGNFPGRFSGRQFSNSRSEMNVSTLELGDSALYLCASQRSVNTEAFFGQGTRLTVV.

The chain uses TRBV27 and TRBJ1-4; TRBD1 matches 8 bases. From germline, CDR1 is MNHEY and CDR2 SMNVEV (reference sequence). Trimming at V came to 3 bases and at J to 0 bases, leaving 15 bases not matched to a gene. This CDR3 contains 20 residues. The CDR3 loop reads CASSFDGFSRGLATNEKLFF. CDR3 DNA sequence: TGTGCCAGCAGTTTCGATGGTTTCAGCAGGGGGCTTGCAACTAATGAAAAACTGTTTTTT.

The rearrangement links TRBV6-5 to TRBJ1-3; no clear D. With 8 bases removed from V and 3 bases from J, the gap between germline ends came to 14 bases. The CDR3 is made up of 14 amino acids. CDR1 is MNHEY, CDR2 SVGAGI, per germline. The CDR3, as DNA: TGTGCCAGCTCCCTTGGCGAGGGTGGAAACACCATATATTTT. This sequence encodes CASSLGEGGNTIYF.

This clone is a singleton in its sample. The V call is TRBV19, the J call TRBJ1-4; 8 nucleotides agree with TRBD1. The CDR3 loop spans 14 amino acids. CDR1 and CDR2 (germline): LNHDA, SQIVND (reference sequence). Trimming cost V 6 bases and J 7 bases; bases outside gene matches: 7. This CDR3 reads CASSPGQGGEKLFF. The CDR3 DNA follows: TGTGCCAGTAGCCCCGGACAGGGTGGTGAAAAACTGTTTTTT.

J is TRBJ1-1 and V is TRBV7-9; possibly TRBD1 for D (5 bases). V was pared by 0 bases and J by 0 bases, with 20 bases between. The CDR3 consists of 19 residues. Germline values: CDR1 SEHNR, CDR2 FQNEAQ (reference sequence). The CDR3 protein is CASSLAVMRGAGMNTEAFF. CDR3 sequence (DNA): TGTGCCAGCAGCTTAGCGGTAATGCGGGGCGCCGGAATGAACACTGAAGCTTTCTTT.

The chain joins TRBV27 to TRBJ2-1; TRBD2 matches 11 bases. There are 18 residues in the CDR3. The germline V gene encodes CDR1 MNHEY and CDR2 SMNVEV (reference sequence). Germline trimming cut 4 bases from V and 2 bases from J; bases unmatched to any gene: 10. CDR3 in amino acids: CASSSMGETSGTYNEQFF. The CDR3 DNA is TGTGCCAGCAGTTCCATGGGGGAGACTAGCGGGACCTACAATGAGCAGTTCTTC.

The chain has TRBV7-3 and TRBJ2-2; possibly TRBD1 for D (5 bases). The V end was cut by 1 base, the J end by 5 bases, with 11 bases between. The CDR3 covers 15 residues. Germline loops: CDR1 SGHTA, CDR2 FQGTGA. In DNA, the CDR3 is TGTGCCAGCAGCTTAAGGGGATCAGGGACCGGGGAGCTGTTTTTT. Its translation is CASSLRGSGTGELFF.

The rearrangement joins TRBV5-1 to TRBJ2-1; 9 bases agree with TRBD1. This CDR3 has 16 amino acids. In germline, CDR1 is SGHRS, CDR2 YFSETQ. V gave up 3 bases and J gave up 1 base; unmatched junction bases: 5. Here the CDR3 DNA reads TGCGCCAGCAGCTACTCGGGACAGGGATCCTACAATGAGCAGTTCTTC. It codes for CASSYSGQGSYNEQFF.

This sequence joins TRBV5-4 and TRBJ2-1; 7 nucleotides agree with TRBD2. J gave up 3 bases and V 4 bases, and 7 bases lay outside the gene matches. Germline V gives CDR1 SGHNT, CDR2 YYREEE (reference sequence). The CDR3 has 15 amino acids. The CDR3 nucleotides are TGTGCCAGCAGCCCGTCTAGCGGAAACTACAATGAGCAGTTCTTC. Translated, it gives CASSPSSGNYNEQFF.

The CDR3 DNA reads as TGCGCCAGCAGCTCTGCCCGACTAGCGCCGAACAATGAGCAGTTCTTC. Its translation is CASSSARLAPNNEQFF. The chain has TRBV5-1 and TRBJ2-1; 8 bases fit TRBD2. There are 16 residues in the CDR3. The germline V gene encodes CDR1 SGHRS and CDR2 YFSETQ. V lost 3 bases, J lost 5 bases, and 10 bases stayed unmatched.